This T cell receptor beta chain was sequenced for a study of T cells in Graves' hyperthyroidism and ophthalmopathy. Study overall: The initial diagnosis was the point when peripheral blood was collected, ahead of any treatment. The study, taken as a whole, reports: In the analysis, a 13 V-J model separated ophthalmopathy from stable hyperthyroidism.

Clinical symptoms, serum thyroxine, TRAb, thyroid ultrasound and orbital computed tomography established diagnosis. Before ophthalmopathy appeared, progressors gave blood at initial hyperthyroidism diagnosis. The germline V gene has CDR1 SGHVS and CDR2 FQNEAQ. This CDR3 is 14 amino acids long. Deletions cut 5 bases from V and 1 base from J, with 9 bases between. RNA transcripts yielded amplified TCR beta CDR3 regions. RT-PCR in the first round (using the HTBI primer set) targeted the TCR CDR3. A single record per CDR3 protein comes from TCRdb applying MiXCR to the multiplex PCR reads. The table includes 550,000 to 650,000 distinct CDR3 sequences, 11% to 15% detected once. There are many counts of this clonotype. The target antigen is unknown.

The clonotype originates from a woman between 25 and 40 years old with Graves' hyperthyroidism that later progressed to Graves' ophthalmopathy. The sample taken for sequencing was blood. The chain combines TRBV7-8 with TRBJ2-1; a weak D match, TRBD1 (5 bases). The CDR3 here is CASSHRGSYNEQFF. DNA for the CDR3: TGTGCCAGCAGCCATAGGGGATCCTACAATGAGCAGTTCTTC. The whole variable domain, filled in from reference TRBV7-8 and TRBJ2-1, reads GAGVSQSPRYKVAKRGQDVALRCDPISGHVSLFWYQQALGQGPEFLTYFQNEAQLDKSGLPSDRFFAERPEGSVSTLKIQRTQQEDSAVYLCASSHRGSYNEQFFGPGTRLTVL.